This note documents a single TCR beta chain sequence. The data were obtained in a study of blood T cell repertoires in COVID-19. Study-wide background: Sites across the United States, Italy and Spain contributed samples from acute and convalescent COVID-19. The cDNA or gDNA used as material had been derived from T cells, B-cell-depleted T cells, or PBMCs.

Per the original data handling: The authors estimated nucleated cell counts from reference gene primer amplification. Sequencing used immunoSEQ multiplex PCR; TCRdb keeps in-frame clones, though not all of them. V and J calls plus clone size are reproduced from that table; the DNA served to infer D and trimming. The data hold approximately 150,000 clones, with around 84% observed a single time. V lost 2 bases, J lost 4 bases, and 10 bases stayed unmatched. The CDR3 has 17 amino acids. CDR1 and CDR2 from the germline V gene are SGHTA and FQGNSA. Seattle cases were enrolled at active infection and followed longitudinally.

This sequence was found in an elderly woman with COVID-19, enrolled during active disease. The sequenced sample consisted of peripheral blood. The V call is TRBV7-2, the J call TRBJ2-3, with 9 bases that match TRBD2. CDR3: CASSLNPLGTSPDTQYF. The CDR3 DNA sequence: TGTGCCAGCAGCTTAAACCCGCTTGGGACTAGCCCAGATACGCAGTATTTT. Looking up the rest from reference TRBV7-2 and TRBJ2-3 gives the full variable domain: GAGVSQSPSNKVTEKGKDVELRCDPISGHTALYWYRQSLGQGLEFLIYFQGNSAPDKSGLPSDRFSAERTGGSVSTLTIQRTQQEDSAVYLCASSLNPLGTSPDTQYFGPGTRLTVL.